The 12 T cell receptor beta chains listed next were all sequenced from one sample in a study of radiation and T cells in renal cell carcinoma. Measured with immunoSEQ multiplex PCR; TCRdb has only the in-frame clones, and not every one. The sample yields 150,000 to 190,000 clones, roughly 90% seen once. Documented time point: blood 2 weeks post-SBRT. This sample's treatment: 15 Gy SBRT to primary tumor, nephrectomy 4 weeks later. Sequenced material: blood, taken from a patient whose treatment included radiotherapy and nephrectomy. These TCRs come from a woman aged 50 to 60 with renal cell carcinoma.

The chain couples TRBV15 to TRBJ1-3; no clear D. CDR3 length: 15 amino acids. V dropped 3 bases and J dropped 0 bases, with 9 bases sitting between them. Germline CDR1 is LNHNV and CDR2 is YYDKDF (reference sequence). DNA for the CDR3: TGTGCCACCAGCAGTGTCACAGCCTCTGGAAACACCATATATTTT. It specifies CATSSVTASGNTIYF.

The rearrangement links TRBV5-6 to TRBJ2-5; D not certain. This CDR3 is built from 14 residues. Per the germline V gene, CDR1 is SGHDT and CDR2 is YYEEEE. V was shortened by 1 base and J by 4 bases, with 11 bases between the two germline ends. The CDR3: CASSLWASPETQYF. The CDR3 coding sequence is TGTGCCAGCAGCTTGTGGGCTAGTCCAGAGACCCAGTACTTC.

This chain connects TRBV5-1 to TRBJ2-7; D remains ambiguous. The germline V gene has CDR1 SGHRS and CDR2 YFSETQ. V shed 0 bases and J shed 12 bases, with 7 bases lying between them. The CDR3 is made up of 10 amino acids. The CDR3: CASSLARVYF. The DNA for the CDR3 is TGCGCCAGCAGCTTGGCCCGCGTGTACTTC.

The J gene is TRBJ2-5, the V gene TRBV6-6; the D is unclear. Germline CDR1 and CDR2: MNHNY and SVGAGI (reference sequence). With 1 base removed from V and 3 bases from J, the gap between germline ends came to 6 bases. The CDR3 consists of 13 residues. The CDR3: CASSYWVKETQYF. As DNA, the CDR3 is TGTGCCAGCAGTTACTGGGTCAAAGAGACCCAGTACTTC.

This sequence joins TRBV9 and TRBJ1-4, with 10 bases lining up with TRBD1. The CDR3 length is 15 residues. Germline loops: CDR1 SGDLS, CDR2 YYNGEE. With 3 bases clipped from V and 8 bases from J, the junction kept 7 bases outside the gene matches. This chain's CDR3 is CASSEGTGVGEKLFF. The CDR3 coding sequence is TGTGCCAGCAGCGAAGGGACAGGGGTAGGGGAAAAACTGTTTTTT.

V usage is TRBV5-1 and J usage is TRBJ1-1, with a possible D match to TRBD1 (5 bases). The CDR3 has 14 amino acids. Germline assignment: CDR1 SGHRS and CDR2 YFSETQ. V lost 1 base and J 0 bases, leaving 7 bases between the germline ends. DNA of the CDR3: TGCGCCAGCAGCTTGACAGGTGTGAACACTGAAGCTTTCTTT. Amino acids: CASSLTGVNTEAFF. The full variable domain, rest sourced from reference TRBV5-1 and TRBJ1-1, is KAGVTQTPRYLIKTRGQQVTLSCSPISGHRSVSWYQQTPGQGLQFLFEYFSETQRNKGNFPGRFSGRQFSNSRSEMNVSTLELGDSALYLCASSLTGVNTEAFFGQGTRLTVV.

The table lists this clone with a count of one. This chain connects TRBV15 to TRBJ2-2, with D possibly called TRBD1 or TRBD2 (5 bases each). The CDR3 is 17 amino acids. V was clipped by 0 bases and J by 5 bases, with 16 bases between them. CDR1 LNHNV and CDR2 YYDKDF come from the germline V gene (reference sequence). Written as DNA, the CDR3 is TGTGCCACCAGCAGAGATGTACGGGACGACGGGACCGGGGAGCTGTTTTTT. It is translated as CATSRDVRDDGTGELFF.

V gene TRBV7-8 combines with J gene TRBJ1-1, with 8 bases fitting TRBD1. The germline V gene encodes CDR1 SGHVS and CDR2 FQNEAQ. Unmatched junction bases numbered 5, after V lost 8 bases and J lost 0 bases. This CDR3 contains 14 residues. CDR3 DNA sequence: TGTGCCAGCTATTCGGGACAGGTGAACACTGAAGCTTTCTTT. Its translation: CASYSGQVNTEAFF. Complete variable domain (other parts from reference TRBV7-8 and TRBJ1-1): GAGVSQSPRYKVAKRGQDVALRCDPISGHVSLFWYQQALGQGPEFLTYFQNEAQLDKSGLPSDRFFAERPEGSVSTLKIQRTQQEDSAVYLCASYSGQVNTEAFFGQGTRLTVV.

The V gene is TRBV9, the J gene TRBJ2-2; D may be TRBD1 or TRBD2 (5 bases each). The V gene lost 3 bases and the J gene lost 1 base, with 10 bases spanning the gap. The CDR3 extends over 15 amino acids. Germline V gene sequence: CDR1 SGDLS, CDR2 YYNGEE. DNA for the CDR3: TGTGCCAGCAGCGGAGGAGGACAGAACACCGGGGAGCTGTTTTTT. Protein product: CASSGGGQNTGELFF.

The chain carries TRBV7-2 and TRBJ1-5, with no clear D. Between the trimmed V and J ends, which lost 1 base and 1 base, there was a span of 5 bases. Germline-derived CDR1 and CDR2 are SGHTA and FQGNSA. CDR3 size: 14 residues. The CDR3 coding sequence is TGTGCCAGCAGCTTAGATCTCAGCAATCAGCCCCAGCATTTT. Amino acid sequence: CASSLDLSNQPQHF.

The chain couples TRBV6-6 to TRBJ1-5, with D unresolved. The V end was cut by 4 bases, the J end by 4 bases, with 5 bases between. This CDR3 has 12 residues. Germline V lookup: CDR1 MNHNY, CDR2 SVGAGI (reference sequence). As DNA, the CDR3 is TGTGCCAGCAGTTCCATGAATCAGCCCCAGCATTTT. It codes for CASSSMNQPQHF.

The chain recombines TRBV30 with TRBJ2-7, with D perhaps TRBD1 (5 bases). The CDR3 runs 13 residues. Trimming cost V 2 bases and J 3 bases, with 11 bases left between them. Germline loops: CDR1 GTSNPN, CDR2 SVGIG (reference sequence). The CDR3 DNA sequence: TGTGCCTGGAGTAAAGGGGTCGGCTACGAGCAGTACTTC. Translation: CAWSKGVGYEQYF.